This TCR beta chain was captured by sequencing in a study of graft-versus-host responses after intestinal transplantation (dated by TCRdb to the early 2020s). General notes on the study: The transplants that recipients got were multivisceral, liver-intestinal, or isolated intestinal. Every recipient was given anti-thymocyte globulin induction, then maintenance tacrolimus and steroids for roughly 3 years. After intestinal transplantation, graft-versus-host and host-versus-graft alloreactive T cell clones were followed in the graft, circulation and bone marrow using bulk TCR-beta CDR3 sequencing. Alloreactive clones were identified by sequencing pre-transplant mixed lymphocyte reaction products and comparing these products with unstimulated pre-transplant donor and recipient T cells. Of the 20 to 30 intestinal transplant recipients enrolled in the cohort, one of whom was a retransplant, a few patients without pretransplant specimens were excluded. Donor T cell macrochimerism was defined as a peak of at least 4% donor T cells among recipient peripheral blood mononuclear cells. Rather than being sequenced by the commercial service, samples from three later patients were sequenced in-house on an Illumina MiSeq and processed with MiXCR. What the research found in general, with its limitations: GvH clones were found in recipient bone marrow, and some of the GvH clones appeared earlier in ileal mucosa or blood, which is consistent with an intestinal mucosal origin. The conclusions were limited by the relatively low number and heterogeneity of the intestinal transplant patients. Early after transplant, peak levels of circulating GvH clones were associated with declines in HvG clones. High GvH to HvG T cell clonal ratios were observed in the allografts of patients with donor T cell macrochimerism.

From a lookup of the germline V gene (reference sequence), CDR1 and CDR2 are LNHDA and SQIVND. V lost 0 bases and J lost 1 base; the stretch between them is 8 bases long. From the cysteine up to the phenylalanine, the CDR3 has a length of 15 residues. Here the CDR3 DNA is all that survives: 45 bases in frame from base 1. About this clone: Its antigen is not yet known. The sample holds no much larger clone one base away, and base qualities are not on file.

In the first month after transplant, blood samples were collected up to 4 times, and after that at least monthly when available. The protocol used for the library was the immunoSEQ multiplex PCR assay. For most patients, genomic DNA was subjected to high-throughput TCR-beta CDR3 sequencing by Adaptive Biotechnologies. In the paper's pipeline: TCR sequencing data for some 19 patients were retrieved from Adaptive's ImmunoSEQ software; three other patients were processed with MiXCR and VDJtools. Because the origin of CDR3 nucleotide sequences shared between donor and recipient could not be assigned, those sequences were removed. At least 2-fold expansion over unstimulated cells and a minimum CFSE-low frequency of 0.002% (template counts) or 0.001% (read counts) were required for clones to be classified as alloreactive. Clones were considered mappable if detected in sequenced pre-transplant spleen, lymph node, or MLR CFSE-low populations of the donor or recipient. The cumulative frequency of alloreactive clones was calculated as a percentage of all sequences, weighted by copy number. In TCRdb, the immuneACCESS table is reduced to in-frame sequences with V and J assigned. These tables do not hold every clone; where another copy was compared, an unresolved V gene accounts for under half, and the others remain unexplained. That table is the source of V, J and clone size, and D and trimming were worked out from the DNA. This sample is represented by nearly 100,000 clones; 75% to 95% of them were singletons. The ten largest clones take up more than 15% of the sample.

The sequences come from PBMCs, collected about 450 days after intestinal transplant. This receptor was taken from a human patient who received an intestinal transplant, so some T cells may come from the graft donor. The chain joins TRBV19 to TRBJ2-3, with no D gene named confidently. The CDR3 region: CASSIDGLRTDTQYF. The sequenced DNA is TGTGCCAGTAGTATAGATGGGCTACGCACAGATACGCAGTATTTT.